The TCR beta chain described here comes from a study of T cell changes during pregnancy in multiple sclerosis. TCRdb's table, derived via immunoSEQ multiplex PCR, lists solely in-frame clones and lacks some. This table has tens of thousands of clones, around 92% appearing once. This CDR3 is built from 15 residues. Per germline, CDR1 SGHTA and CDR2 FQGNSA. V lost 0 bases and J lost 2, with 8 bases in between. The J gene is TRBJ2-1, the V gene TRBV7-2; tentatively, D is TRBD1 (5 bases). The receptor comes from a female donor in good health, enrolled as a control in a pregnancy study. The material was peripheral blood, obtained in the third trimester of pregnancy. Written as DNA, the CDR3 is TGTGCCAGCAGCTTAGCGCAAGGGGCCTACAATGAGCAGTTCTTC. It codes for CASSLAQGAYNEQFF.